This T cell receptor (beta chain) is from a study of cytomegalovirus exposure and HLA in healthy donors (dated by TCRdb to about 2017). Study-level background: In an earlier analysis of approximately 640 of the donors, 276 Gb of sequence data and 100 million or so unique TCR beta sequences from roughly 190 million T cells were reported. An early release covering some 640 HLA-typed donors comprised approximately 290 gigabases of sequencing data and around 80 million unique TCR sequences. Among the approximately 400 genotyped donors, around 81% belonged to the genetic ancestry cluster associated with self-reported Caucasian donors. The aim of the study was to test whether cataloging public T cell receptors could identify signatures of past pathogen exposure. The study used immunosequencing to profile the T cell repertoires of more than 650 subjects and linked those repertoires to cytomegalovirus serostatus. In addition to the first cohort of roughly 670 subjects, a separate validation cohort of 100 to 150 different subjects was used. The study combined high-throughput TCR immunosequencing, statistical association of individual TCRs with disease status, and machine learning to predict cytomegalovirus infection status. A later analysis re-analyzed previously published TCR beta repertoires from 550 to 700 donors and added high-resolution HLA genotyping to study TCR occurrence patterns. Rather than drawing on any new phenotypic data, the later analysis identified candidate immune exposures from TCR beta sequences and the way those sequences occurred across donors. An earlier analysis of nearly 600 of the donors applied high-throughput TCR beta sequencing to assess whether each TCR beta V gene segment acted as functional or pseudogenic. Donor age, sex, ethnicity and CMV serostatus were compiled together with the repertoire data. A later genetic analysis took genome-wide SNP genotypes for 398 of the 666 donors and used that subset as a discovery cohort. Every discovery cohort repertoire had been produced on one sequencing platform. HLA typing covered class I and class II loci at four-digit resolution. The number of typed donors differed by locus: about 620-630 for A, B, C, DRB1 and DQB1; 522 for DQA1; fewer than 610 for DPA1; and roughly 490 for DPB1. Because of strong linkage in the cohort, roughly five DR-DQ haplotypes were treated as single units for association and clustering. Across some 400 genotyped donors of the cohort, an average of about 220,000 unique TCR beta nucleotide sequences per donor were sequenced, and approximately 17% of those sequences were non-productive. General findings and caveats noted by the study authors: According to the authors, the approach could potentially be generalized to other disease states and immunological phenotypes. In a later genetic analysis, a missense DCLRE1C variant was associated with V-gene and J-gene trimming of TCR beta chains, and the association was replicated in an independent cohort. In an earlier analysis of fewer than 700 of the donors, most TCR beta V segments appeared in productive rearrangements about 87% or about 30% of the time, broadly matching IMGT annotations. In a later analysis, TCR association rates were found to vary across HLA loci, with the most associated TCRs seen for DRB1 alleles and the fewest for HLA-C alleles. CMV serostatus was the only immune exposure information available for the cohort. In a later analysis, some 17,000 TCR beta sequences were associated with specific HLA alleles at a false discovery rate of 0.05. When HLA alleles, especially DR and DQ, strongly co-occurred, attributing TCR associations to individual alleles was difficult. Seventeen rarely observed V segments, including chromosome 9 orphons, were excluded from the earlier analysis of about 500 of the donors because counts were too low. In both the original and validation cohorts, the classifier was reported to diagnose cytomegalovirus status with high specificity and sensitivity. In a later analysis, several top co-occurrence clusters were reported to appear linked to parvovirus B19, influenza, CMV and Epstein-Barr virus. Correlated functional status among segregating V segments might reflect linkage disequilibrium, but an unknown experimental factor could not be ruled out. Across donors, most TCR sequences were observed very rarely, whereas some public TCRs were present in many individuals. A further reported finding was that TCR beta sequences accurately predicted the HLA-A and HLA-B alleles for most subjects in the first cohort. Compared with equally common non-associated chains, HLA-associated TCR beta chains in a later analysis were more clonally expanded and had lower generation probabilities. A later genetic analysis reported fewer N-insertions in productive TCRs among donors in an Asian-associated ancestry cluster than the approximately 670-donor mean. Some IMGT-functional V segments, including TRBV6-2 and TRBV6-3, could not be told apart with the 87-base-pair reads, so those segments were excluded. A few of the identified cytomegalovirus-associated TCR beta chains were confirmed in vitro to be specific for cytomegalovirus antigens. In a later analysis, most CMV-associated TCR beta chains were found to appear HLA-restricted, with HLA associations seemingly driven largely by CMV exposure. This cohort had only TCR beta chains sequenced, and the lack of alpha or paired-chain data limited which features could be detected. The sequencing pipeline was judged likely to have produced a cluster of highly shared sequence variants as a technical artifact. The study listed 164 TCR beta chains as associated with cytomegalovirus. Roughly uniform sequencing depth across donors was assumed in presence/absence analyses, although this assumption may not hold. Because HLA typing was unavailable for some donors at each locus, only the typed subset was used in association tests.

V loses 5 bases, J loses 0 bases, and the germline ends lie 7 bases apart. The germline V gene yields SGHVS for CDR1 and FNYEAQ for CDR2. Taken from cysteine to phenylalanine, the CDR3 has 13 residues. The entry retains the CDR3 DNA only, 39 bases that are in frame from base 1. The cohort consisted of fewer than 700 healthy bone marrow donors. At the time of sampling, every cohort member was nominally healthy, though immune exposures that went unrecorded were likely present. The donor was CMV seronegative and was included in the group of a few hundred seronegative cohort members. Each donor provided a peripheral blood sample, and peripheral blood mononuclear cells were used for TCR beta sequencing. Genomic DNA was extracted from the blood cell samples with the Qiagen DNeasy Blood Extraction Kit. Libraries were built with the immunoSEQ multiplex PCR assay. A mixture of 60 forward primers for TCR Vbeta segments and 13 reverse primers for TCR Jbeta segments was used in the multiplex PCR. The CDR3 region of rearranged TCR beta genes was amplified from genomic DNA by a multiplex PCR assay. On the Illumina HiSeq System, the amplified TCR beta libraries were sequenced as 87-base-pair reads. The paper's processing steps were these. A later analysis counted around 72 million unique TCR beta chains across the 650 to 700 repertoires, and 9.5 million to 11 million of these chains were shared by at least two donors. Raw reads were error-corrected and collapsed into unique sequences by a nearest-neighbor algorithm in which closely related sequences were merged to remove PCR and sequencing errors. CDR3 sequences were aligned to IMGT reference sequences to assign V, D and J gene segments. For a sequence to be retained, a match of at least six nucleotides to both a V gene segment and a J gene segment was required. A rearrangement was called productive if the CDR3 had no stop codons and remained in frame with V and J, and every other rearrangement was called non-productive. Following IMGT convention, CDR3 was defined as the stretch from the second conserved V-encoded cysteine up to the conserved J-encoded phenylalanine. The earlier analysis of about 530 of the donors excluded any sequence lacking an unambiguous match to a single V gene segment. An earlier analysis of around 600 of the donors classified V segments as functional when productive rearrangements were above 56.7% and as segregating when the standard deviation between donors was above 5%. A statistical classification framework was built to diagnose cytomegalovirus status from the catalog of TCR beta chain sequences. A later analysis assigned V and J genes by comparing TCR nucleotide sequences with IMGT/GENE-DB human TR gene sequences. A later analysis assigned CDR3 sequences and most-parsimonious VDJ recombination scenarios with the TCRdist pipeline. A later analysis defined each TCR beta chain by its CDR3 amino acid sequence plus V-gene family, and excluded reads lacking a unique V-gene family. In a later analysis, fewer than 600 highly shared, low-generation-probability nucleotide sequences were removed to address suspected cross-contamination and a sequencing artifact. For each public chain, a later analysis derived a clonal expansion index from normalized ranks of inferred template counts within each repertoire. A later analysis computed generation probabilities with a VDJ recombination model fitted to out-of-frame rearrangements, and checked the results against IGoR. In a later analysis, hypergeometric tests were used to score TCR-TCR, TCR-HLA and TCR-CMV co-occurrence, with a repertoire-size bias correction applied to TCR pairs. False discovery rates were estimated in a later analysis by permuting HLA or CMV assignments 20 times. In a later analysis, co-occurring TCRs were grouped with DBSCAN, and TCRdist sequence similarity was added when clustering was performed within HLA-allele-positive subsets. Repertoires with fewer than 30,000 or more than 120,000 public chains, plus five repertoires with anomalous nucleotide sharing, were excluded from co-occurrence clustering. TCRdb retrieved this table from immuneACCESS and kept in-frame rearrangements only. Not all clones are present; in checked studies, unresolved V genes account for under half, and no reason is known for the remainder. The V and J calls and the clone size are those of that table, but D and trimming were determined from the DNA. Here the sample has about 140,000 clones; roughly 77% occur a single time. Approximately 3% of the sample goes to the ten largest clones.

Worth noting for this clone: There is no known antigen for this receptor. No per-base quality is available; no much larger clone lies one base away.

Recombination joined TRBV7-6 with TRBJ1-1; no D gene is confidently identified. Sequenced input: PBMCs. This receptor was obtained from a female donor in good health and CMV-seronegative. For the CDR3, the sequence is CASSQYMNTEAFF. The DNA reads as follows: TGTGCCAGCAGCCAATACATGAACACTGAAGCTTTCTTT.